The clone carrying this T cell receptor (beta chain) was recorded many times. Template switching supplied a universal primer site; unique molecular identifiers were carried on the cDNA. TCRdb ran MiXCR on the 5' RACE reads and lists one entry per CDR3 protein. The sample records roughly 570,000 distinct CDR3 sequences, 9% to 10% being singletons. This entry comes from a study of identical twins. The ends were cut back, 1 base at V and 5 bases at J, with 11 bases in the middle. CDR1 and CDR2 from the germline V gene are DFQATT and SNEGSKA (reference sequence). There are 13 residues in the CDR3. These same data were also listed under a study on yellow fever vaccine responses in identical twins.

The sequenced sample consisted of PBMCs. The chain couples TRBV20-1 to TRBJ2-5, with a tentative D call TRBD2 (6 bases). The clonotype was recovered from a woman aged 18 to 35 in good health. CDR3 in amino acids: CSARAREWETQYF. CDR3 coding DNA: TGCAGTGCTAGAGCCCGGGAGTGGGAGACCCAGTACTTC.